This TCR beta chain was found in a study of glioma-infiltrating T cells. Broader study findings: Non-neoplastic patients had below-expected tissue-blood divergence, while all gliomas exceeded expectation. Very few CDR3 sequences were shared between tissue and blood.

Germline lookup yields CDR1 MGHRA and CDR2 YSYEKL. The CDR3 is 16 amino acids. V lost 3 bases to trimming and J lost 8 bases; unmatched junction nucleotides: 13. The iRepertoire nested amplicon-rescue multiplex PCR amplified TCR alpha and beta CDR3s from RNA. One-step reverse transcription and amplification started from around 100-400 ng of tissue mRNA or PBMC total RNA. TCRdb itself ran the multiplex PCR reads through MiXCR, one entry per CDR3 protein. The sample carries approximately 40,000 distinct CDR3 sequences, under 25% recorded once. This clonotype was seen at least ten times. Its antigen is not known.

The chain uses TRBV4-1 and TRBJ2-1; TRBD1 matches at 7 bases. Sequencing input: glioma tissue, nonneoplastic brain tissue, or PBMCs (not recorded which). This clonotype was sampled from a human donor with low-grade glioma or glioblastoma, undergoing nonglioma brain surgery, or in good health (not recorded which). CDR3 amino acids: CASSHPRTGPEDEQFF. The CDR3 nucleotides are TGCGCCAGCAGCCACCCCCGGACAGGCCCGGAGGATGAGCAGTTCTTC.